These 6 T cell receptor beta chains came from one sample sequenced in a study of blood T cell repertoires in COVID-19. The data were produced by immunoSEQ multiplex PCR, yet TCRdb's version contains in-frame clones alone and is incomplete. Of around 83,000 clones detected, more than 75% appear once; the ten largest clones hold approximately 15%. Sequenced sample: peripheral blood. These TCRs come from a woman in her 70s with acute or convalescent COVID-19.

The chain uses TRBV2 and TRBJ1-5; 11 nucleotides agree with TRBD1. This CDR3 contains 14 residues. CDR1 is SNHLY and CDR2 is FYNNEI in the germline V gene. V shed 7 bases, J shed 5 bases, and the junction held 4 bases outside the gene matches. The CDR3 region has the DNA TGTGCCAGCACAGGACAGGGGGCATATCAGCCCCAGCATTTT. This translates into CASTGQGAYQPQHF.

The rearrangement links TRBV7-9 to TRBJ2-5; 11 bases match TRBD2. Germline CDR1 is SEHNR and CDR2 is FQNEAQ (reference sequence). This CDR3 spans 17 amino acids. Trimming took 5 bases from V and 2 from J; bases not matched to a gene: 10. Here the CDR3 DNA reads TGTGCCAGCAGCGCCTTAGCGGGGGGGCTAGGACAAGAGACCCAGTACTTC. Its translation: CASSALAGGLGQETQYF. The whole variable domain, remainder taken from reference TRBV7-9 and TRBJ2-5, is DTGVSQNPRHKITKRGQNVTFRCDPISEHNRLYWYRQTLGQGPEFLTYFQNEAQLEKSRLLSDRFSAERPKGSFSTLEIQRTEQGDSAMYLCASSALAGGLGQETQYFGPGTRLLVL.

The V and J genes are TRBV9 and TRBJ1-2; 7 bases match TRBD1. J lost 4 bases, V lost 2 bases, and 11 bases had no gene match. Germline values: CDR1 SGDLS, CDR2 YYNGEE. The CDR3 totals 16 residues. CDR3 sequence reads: CASSVLGGRGTYGYTF. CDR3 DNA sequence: TGTGCCAGCAGCGTCTTGGGGGGCAGGGGGACCTATGGCTACACCTTC.

The DNA of the CDR3 is TGCGCCAGCAGCTTGGGGGTAGCGGGACGCACAGATACGCAGTATTTT. The encoded protein is CASSLGVAGRTDTQYF. The chain has TRBV5-1 and TRBJ2-3; 8 bases are shared with TRBD2. The CDR3 contains 16 residues. Germline values: CDR1 SGHRS, CDR2 YFSETQ. The ends lost 0 bases at V and 1 base at J; junction bases unmatched: 4. Supplemented by reference TRBV5-1 and TRBJ2-3, the full variable domain reads KAGVTQTPRYLIKTRGQQVTLSCSPISGHRSVSWYQQTPGQGLQFLFEYFSETQRNKGNFPGRFSGRQFSNSRSEMNVSTLELGDSALYLCASSLGVAGRTDTQYFGPGTRLTVL.

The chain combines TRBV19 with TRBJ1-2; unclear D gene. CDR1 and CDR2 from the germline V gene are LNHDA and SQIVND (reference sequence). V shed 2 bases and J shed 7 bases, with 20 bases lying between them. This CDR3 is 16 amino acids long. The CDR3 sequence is CASSISGVAVAGGYTF. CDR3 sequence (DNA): TGTGCCAGTAGTATATCTGGGGTGGCAGTCGCGGGTGGCTACACCTTC.

The CDR3 coding sequence is TGTGCCAGCAGTGTCGGGCGGGGCACCGGGGAGCTGTTTTTT. Its translation: CASSVGRGTGELFF. This chain links TRBV6-4 with TRBJ2-2, with D possibly matching TRBD2 (6 bases). The CDR3 has 14 amino acids. Germline V gives CDR1 MRHNA, CDR2 SNTAGT. Trimming shortened V by 4 bases and J by 4 bases, and 10 bases separated the two germline ends.